A single sample is the source of the 15 T cell receptor beta chains below, sequenced in a study of chemoradiotherapy in HPV16-positive cancers. This table comes from immunoSEQ multiplex PCR, and its TCRdb copy is limited to in-frame clones, with some not included. The table includes approximately 6,400 clones, over 70% detected once. This material consisted of tumor tissue, taken from a patient who underwent chemoradiotherapy. The receptors were sampled from a human donor with HPV-associated anogenital cancer.

The chain couples TRBV4-1 to TRBJ1-3, with a weak D call TRBD1 (5 bases). Trimming took 0 bases from V and 0 from J, leaving 12 bases between them. The CDR3 is 17 residues long. Germline V gene lookup returns CDR1 MGHRA and CDR2 YSYEKL. The CDR3 sequence: CASSQDHGGISGNTIYF. CDR3 in DNA: TGCGCCAGCAGCCAAGATCATGGGGGTATCTCTGGAAACACCATATATTTT.

The chain uses TRBV28 and TRBJ1-5; 7 bases are shared with TRBD1. The J segment lost 3 bases and the V segment lost 1 base, leaving 18 bases of the junction unmatched. CDR1 MDHEN and CDR2 SYDVKM come from the germline V gene. The CDR3 contains 20 residues. CDR3 in DNA: TGTGCCAGCAGTTTATCCCGGGGTGGATCCGGGACAGTCTACAATCAGCCCCAGCATTTT. This codes for CASSLSRGGSGTVYNQPQHF.

The genes are TRBV30 and TRBJ2-2; possible D gene TRBD2, 6 bases. Germline-derived CDR1 and CDR2 are GTSNPN and SVGIG (reference sequence). The CDR3 totals 14 residues. V was clipped by 5 bases and J by 2 bases, with 12 bases between them. The CDR3 coding sequence is TGTGCCTGGGCGGGGACTTCCAACACCGGGGAGCTGTTTTTT. It codes for CAWAGTSNTGELFF. The variable domain in full, completed from reference TRBV30 and TRBJ2-2, reads SQTIHQWPATLVQPVGSPLSLECTVEGTSNPNLYWYRQAAGRGLQLLFYSVGIGQISSEVPQNLSASRPQDRQFILSSKKLLLSDSGFYLCAWAGTSNTGELFFGEGSRLTVL.

This clone was detected once. This sequence joins TRBV10-2 and TRBJ2-1, with D perhaps TRBD1 or TRBD2 (5 bases each). V was cut by 6 bases and J by 6 bases, with 9 bases left in between. Germline lookup yields CDR1 WSHSY and CDR2 SAAADI. The CDR3 runs to 12 residues. CDR3 sequence: CASRWDLNEQFF. CDR3 in DNA: TGCGCCAGCAGATGGGACCTCAATGAGCAGTTCTTC.

This chain uses TRBV14 with TRBJ1-2; possible D gene TRBD1, 5 bases. Germline loops: CDR1 SGHDN, CDR2 FVKESK. The ends were cut back, 0 bases at V and 5 bases at J, with 10 bases in the middle. CDR3 length: 14 amino acids. Here the CDR3 reads CASSQDRGWYGYTF. The CDR3 DNA is TGTGCCAGCAGCCAAGATCGGGGGTGGTATGGCTACACCTTC.

The chain couples TRBV7-8 to TRBJ2-2; D unclear. This CDR3 has 15 residues. V was trimmed by 1 base and J by 0 bases, leaving 6 bases between them. Looked up from germline, CDR1 is SGHVS and CDR2 is FQNEAQ. CDR3 region: CASSLDSANTGELFF. The CDR3 DNA is TGTGCCAGCAGCTTAGACAGTGCGAACACCGGGGAGCTGTTTTTT.

V gene TRBV6-5 combines with J gene TRBJ2-7; tentative D call: TRBD2 (6 bases). V was shortened by 0 bases and J by 2 bases, with 11 bases between the two germline ends. The CDR3 is 15 residues long. Germline CDR1 MNHEY, CDR2 SVGAGI. The CDR3 bases are TGTGCCAGCAGTTACTCTGGAGGGTCTCCCTACGAGCAGTACTTC. This encodes CASSYSGGSPYEQYF.

The chain joins TRBV19 to TRBJ1-3; D remains unclear. This CDR3 has 13 amino acids. V dropped 7 bases and J dropped 0 bases, with 7 bases sitting between them. Germline V gene lookup returns CDR1 LNHDA and CDR2 SQIVND (reference sequence). CDR3 sequence reads: CASMLSSGNTIYF. As DNA, the CDR3 is TGTGCCAGTATGCTGAGCTCTGGAAACACCATATATTTT.

The chain carries TRBV5-1 and TRBJ2-1, with 10 bases aligning to TRBD2. The germline gives CDR1 SGHRS, CDR2 YFSETQ. V shed 4 bases and J 6 bases; nucleotides not matched to a gene: 4. The CDR3 is 14 amino acids. In DNA form, the CDR3 reads TGCGCCAGCAGCCAGACTAGCGGGCGCAATGAGCAGTTCTTC. Its protein product is CASSQTSGRNEQFF.

This chain joins TRBV15 and TRBJ1-1; 7 nucleotides agree with TRBD1. Trimming took 3 bases from V and 5 from J; bases not matched to a gene: 9. CDR1 LNHNV and CDR2 YYDKDF come from the germline V gene (reference sequence). CDR3 length equals 15 residues. The CDR3 DNA sequence: TGTGCCACCAGCAGGGACAGGCGAGGTGGGACTGAAGCTTTCTTT. Translation gives CATSRDRRGGTEAFF.

The chain joins TRBV7-6 to TRBJ2-5; D gene unclear. Germline-derived CDR1 and CDR2 are SGHVS and FNYEAQ. Trimming removed 5 bases from V and 5 bases from J, with 9 bases in between. The CDR3 totals 12 residues. CDR3 residues: CASSPEGETQYF. CDR3 DNA: TGTGCCAGCAGCCCCGAAGGCGAGACCCAGTACTTC.

The chain links TRBV7-8 to TRBJ2-7; D not certain. The germline V gene encodes CDR1 SGHVS and CDR2 FQNEAQ. Trimming removed 1 base at V and 2 bases at J, with 12 bases between. The CDR3 length is 15 residues. CDR3 region: CASSLEGGPAYEQYF. CDR3 bases: TGTGCCAGCAGCTTAGAGGGTGGTCCCGCCTACGAGCAGTACTTC.

V and J are TRBV19 and TRBJ1-2; D is uncertain. CDR3 length: 14 amino acids. Germline assignment: CDR1 LNHDA and CDR2 SQIVND (reference sequence). The V gene lost 2 bases and the J gene lost 4 bases, with 11 bases spanning the gap. This chain's CDR3 is CASSITSDTYGYTF. In DNA, the CDR3 is TGTGCCAGTAGTATAACCTCCGACACCTATGGCTACACCTTC.

V usage is TRBV25-1 and J usage is TRBJ2-1; D is unclear. This CDR3 has 11 residues. The V end was cut by 1 base, the J end by 15 bases, with 10 bases between. Germline V gene data show CDR1 as MGHDK and CDR2 as SYGVNS. The CDR3 DNA is TGTGCCAGCAGTGAATCCTATTTCTCGTTCTTC. Its translation: CASSESYFSFF.

V is TRBV30 and J is TRBJ2-7; D perhaps matches TRBD2 (5 bases). CDR3 length equals 11 residues. The germline V gene encodes CDR1 GTSNPN and CDR2 SVGIG (reference sequence). V was cut by 4 bases and J by 7 bases, with 11 bases left in between. CDR3 amino acids: CAWKEAGEQYF. CDR3 nucleotide sequence: TGTGCCTGGAAGGAGGCTGGGGAGCAGTACTTC.